The 25 T cell receptor beta chains below come from one sample, sequenced in a study of long-term antiretroviral therapy in people with HIV. At survey level, the immunoSEQ assay was run in its v3.0 version. Only in-frame clones appear in the TCRdb table, and some are missing; sequencing was by immunoSEQ multiplex PCR. This sample has some 22,000 clones, with 79% found just once. This material consisted of unsorted PBMCs, taken 4.1 years after starting antiretroviral therapy. The source is a woman aged 40 to 50 with HIV.

The rearrangement uses TRBV10-3 and TRBJ2-3; 11 bases are shared with TRBD1. V shed 2 bases, J shed 4 bases, and the junction held 5 bases outside the gene matches. This CDR3 is built from 16 residues. Germline V CDR1 and CDR2: ENHRY, SYGVKD. This CDR3 is CAISEPGQGVSDTQYF. CDR3 coding DNA: TGTGCCATCAGTGAGCCGGGACAGGGGGTCTCAGATACGCAGTATTTT.

CDR3 in amino acids: CASAEGWRDRGQHF. The CDR3 DNA sequence: TGTGCCAGTGCAGAGGGGTGGCGCGATAGGGGACAGCATTTT. V is TRBV19 and J is TRBJ1-5, with D maybe TRBD1 (5 bases). Per germline, CDR1 LNHDA and CDR2 SQIVND (reference sequence). The CDR3 sequence is 14 residues long. V lost 8 bases to trimming and J lost 13 bases, with 24 bases between them.

The chain recombines TRBV5-6 with TRBJ2-3; possibly TRBD2 for D (6 bases). The CDR3 extends over 16 amino acids. Germline loops: CDR1 SGHDT, CDR2 YYEEEE. Trimming left V 4 bases short and J 1 base short, with 16 bases between. This CDR3 is CASSLALGGGTDTQYF. The DNA of the CDR3 is TGTGCCAGCAGCCTGGCTCTCGGGGGAGGCACAGATACGCAGTATTTT.

The CDR3 sequence is CASRPPGQGVAGELFF. The CDR3 DNA is TGTGCCAGCAGACCTCCGGGACAGGGGGTAGCCGGGGAGCTGTTTTTT. The rearrangement uses TRBV27 and TRBJ2-2; 11 bases agree with TRBD1. Trimming cost V 6 bases and J 6 bases; bases outside gene matches: 9. CDR1 and CDR2 (germline): MNHEY, SMNVEV (reference sequence). The CDR3 length is 16 residues.

The chain uses TRBV27 and TRBJ2-1; 10 positions match TRBD2. The CDR3 loop spans 16 amino acids. Per the germline V gene, CDR1 is MNHEY and CDR2 is SMNVEV (reference sequence). Trimming removed 6 bases from V and 6 bases from J; junction bases left unmatched: 11. The CDR3 is CASRQLAGGPTNEQFF. The CDR3, as DNA: TGTGCCAGCAGACAATTAGCGGGAGGCCCTACCAATGAGCAGTTCTTC.

V is TRBV18 and J is TRBJ2-7; a possible D gene is TRBD2 (5 bases). The germline V and J ends were trimmed by 2 bases and 1 base, with 6 bases remaining between them. Germline CDR1 and CDR2: KGHSH and LQKENI. This CDR3 spans 13 amino acids. DNA for the CDR3: TGTGCCAGCTCACCAGCGGGTTCCTACGAGCAGTACTTC. Translation: CASSPAGSYEQYF.

The J gene is TRBJ2-3, the V gene TRBV5-1; D call uncertain. This CDR3 region has 13 residues. Trimming cost V 5 bases and J 5 bases, with 12 bases left between them. Germline values: CDR1 SGHRS, CDR2 YFSETQ. The CDR3 reads CASSPLILDTQYF. The CDR3 bases are TGCGCCAGCAGTCCTCTCATACTAGATACGCAGTATTTT.

The chain combines TRBV5-1 with TRBJ2-1; D perhaps matches TRBD2 (7 bases). V dropped 0 bases and J dropped 4 bases, with 11 bases sitting between them. The germline V gene has CDR1 SGHRS and CDR2 YFSETQ. The CDR3 has 15 amino acids. CDR3 bases: TGCGCCAGCAGCTTGGCGGGGGGCCGGTACAATGAGCAGTTCTTC. Its translation: CASSLAGGRYNEQFF.

The genes are TRBV5-8 and TRBJ2-7; the match to TRBD1 covers 7 bases. J was trimmed by 6 bases and V by 4 bases; bases with no gene match: 7. CDR3 length: 13 residues. CDR1 and CDR2 (germline): SGHTS, YDEGEE. CDR3 coding DNA: TGTGCCAGCAGCCGCACAGGGGCTTTCGAGCAGTACTTC. It encodes CASSRTGAFEQYF.

The chain has TRBV5-5 and TRBJ2-7; the D is unclear. The CDR3 sequence is 15 residues long. Trimming shortened V by 0 bases and J by 0 bases, and 10 bases separated the two germline ends. CDR1 and CDR2 from the germline V gene are SGHKS and YYEKEE (reference sequence). This CDR3 is CASSLEFALSYEQYF. DNA of the CDR3: TGTGCCAGCAGCTTGGAATTTGCCCTCTCCTACGAGCAGTACTTC.

This clone was observed a handful of times. The chain employs TRBV2 and TRBJ1-1; D remains unclear. The length of the CDR3 is 12 residues. Germline V gene lookup returns CDR1 SNHLY and CDR2 FYNNEI. The V end lost 2 bases, the J end lost 9 bases, and 10 bases lay between the germline ends. The CDR3 nucleotides read TGTGCCAGCAGTGAACACCCTAACAAAGCTTTCTTT. This gives the protein CASSEHPNKAFF.

This chain links TRBV5-4 with TRBJ1-1; D is perhaps TRBD1 (6 bases). V dropped 4 bases and J dropped 3 bases, with 16 bases sitting between them. This CDR3 is 15 amino acids long. Per the germline V gene, CDR1 is SGHNT and CDR2 is YYREEE (reference sequence). CDR3 in amino acids: CASSAGTLDYTEAFF. The DNA for the CDR3 is TGTGCCAGCAGCGCTGGGACACTAGACTACACTGAAGCTTTCTTT.

The gene calls are TRBV5-8 and TRBJ2-7, with D possibly matching TRBD2 (5 bases). V was pared by 0 bases and J by 2 bases, with 9 bases between. Germline CDR1 reads SGHTS; CDR2 reads YDEGEE. The CDR3 spans 14 residues. The CDR3 loop reads CASSLGRLTYEQYF. The CDR3 DNA sequence: TGTGCCAGCAGCTTGGGTCGACTAACCTACGAGCAGTACTTC. Drawing the rest from reference TRBV5-8 and TRBJ2-7, the complete variable domain is EAGVTQSPTHLIKTRGQQATLRCSPISGHTSVYWYQQALGLGLQFLLWYDEGEERNRGNFPPRFSGRQFPNYSSELNVNALELEDSALYLCASSLGRLTYEQYFGPGTRLTVT.

J is TRBJ1-2 and V is TRBV9; TRBD1 matches at 11 bases. Looked up from germline, CDR1 is SGDLS and CDR2 is YYNGEE. The junction had 8 bases not matched to a gene; V was cut back by 3 bases and J by 7 bases. The CDR3 totals 15 residues. CDR3 protein: CASSAGTGGISGYTF. The CDR3 DNA reads TGTGCCAGCAGCGCCGGGACAGGGGGAATTTCTGGCTACACCTTC.

V is TRBV10-3 and J is TRBJ2-5; TRBD1 might be the D (6 bases). Germline V lookup: CDR1 ENHRY, CDR2 SYGVKD. The CDR3 contains 13 residues. Trimming removed 7 bases from V and 2 bases from J, with 11 bases in between. For the CDR3, the DNA is TGTGCCATCACCCCGGGACATCAAGAGACCCAGTACTTC. Amino acid sequence: CAITPGHQETQYF.

V usage is TRBV7-9 and J usage is TRBJ1-4; a possible D gene is TRBD1 (6 bases). Germline CDR1 SEHNR, CDR2 FQNEAQ (reference sequence). This CDR3 spans 15 amino acids. V was clipped by 5 bases and J by 4 bases, with 14 bases between them. CDR3 region: CASSPYRAGNEKLFF. The CDR3 DNA reads as TGTGCCAGCAGCCCCTACAGGGCCGGTAATGAAAAACTGTTTTTT.

This chain joins TRBV7-9 and TRBJ1-5; the D gene is possibly TRBD1 (5 bases). V lost 6 bases and J 7 bases, leaving 13 bases between the germline ends. Germline V gives CDR1 SEHNR, CDR2 FQNEAQ (reference sequence). The CDR3 spans 13 residues. As DNA, the CDR3 is TGTGCCAGCAGGCATCAGGGAAACCAGCCCCAGCATTTT. It specifies CASRHQGNQPQHF.

This sequence joins TRBV13 and TRBJ2-7; D is perhaps TRBD2 (5 bases). The V end lost 2 bases, the J end lost 2 bases, and 7 bases lay between the germline ends. Germline-derived CDR1 and CDR2 are PRHDT and FYEKMQ (reference sequence). The CDR3 contains 13 residues. The DNA for the CDR3 is TGTGCCAGCAGCTTACGGGGTACCTACGAGCAGTACTTC. This sequence encodes CASSLRGTYEQYF.

V gene TRBV7-9 combines with J gene TRBJ2-2; D unclear. V lost 4 bases, J lost 1 base, and 7 bases lay in between. The CDR3 length is 14 residues. CDR1 is SEHNR and CDR2 is FQNEAQ in the germline V gene (reference sequence). This CDR3 reads CASSSNKNTGELFF. CDR3 sequence (DNA): TGTGCCAGCAGCTCCAACAAGAACACCGGGGAGCTGTTTTTT.

The chain carries TRBV15 and TRBJ2-7; TRBD1 matches at 8 bases. V shed 2 bases and J 4 bases; nucleotides not matched to a gene: 7. This CDR3 has 15 residues. Germline V CDR1 and CDR2: LNHNV, YYDKDF (reference sequence). CDR3 nucleotides: TGTGCCACCAGCAGAACCCCAGGACAGGGATACGAGCAGTACTTC. Translating gives CATSRTPGQGYEQYF.

The V call is TRBV2, the J call TRBJ2-2, with 9 bases aligning to TRBD1. The germline V gene has CDR1 SNHLY and CDR2 FYNNEI. CDR3 length: 15 residues. The ends lost 6 bases at V and 2 bases at J; junction bases unmatched: 4. CDR3 protein: CASSGTGGNTGELFF. The CDR3 nucleotides are TGTGCCAGCAGCGGAACAGGGGGCAACACCGGGGAGCTGTTTTTT.

The chain combines TRBV2 with TRBJ1-1; TRBD1 aligns across 8 bases. The CDR3 consists of 18 residues. Germline-derived CDR1 and CDR2 are SNHLY and FYNNEI. Losses at the gene ends were 3 bases for V and 0 bases for J; bases not matched to a gene: 12. DNA of the CDR3: TGTGCCAGCAGTGACGACCCGATCGGGGGACAGGTGAACACTGAAGCTTTCTTT. This gives the protein CASSDDPIGGQVNTEAFF.

This clone was seen more than once but under ten times. The chain couples TRBV2 to TRBJ2-7, with 12 bases aligning to TRBD1. The CDR3 has 15 amino acids. CDR1 is SNHLY and CDR2 is FYNNEI in the germline V gene. J was trimmed by 4 bases and V by 3 bases; bases with no gene match: 4. The DNA for the CDR3 is TGTGCCAGCAGTGAGGGACAGGGGGCGAATTACGAGCAGTACTTC. This gives the protein CASSEGQGANYEQYF.

This clone appeared a single time. The chain links TRBV9 to TRBJ1-3, with D hard to call. Germline lookup yields CDR1 SGDLS and CDR2 YYNGEE. The V end was cut by 4 bases, the J end by 0 bases, with 14 bases between. The CDR3 extends over 16 amino acids. This CDR3 is CASSIRPAASGNTIYF. CDR3 DNA: TGTGCCAGCAGCATTCGACCGGCGGCCTCTGGAAACACCATATATTTT.

V is TRBV6-5 and J is TRBJ2-3; 8 nucleotides line up with TRBD1. V gave up 4 bases and J gave up 3 bases; unmatched junction bases: 9. CDR1 and CDR2 from the germline V gene are MNHEY and SVGAGI. This CDR3 is 16 amino acids long. CDR3 bases: TGTGCCAGCAGTTCCCGGACAGGGAGGTGGACAGATACGCAGTATTTT. Its protein product is CASSSRTGRWTDTQYF.